Following are 30 T cell receptor beta chains from one sample sequenced in a study of T cell responses to AZD1222 COVID-19 vaccine. Clones were read by immunoSEQ multiplex PCR, and TCRdb kept only the in-frame ones, dropping some. In the table there are 55,000 to 85,000 clones, roughly 84% of which are singletons. This sample comprised peripheral blood, obtained on day 0 of AZD1222 vaccination. These receptors were taken from an adult in good health.

This chain joins TRBV4-2 and TRBJ2-7, with 9 bases identical to TRBD2. Germline lookup yields CDR1 LGHNA and CDR2 YNFKEQ. The CDR3 length is 15 residues. The junction had 7 bases not matched to a gene; V was cut back by 1 base and J by 6 bases. In DNA, the CDR3 is TGTGCCAGCAGCCAAGCGGGGCGGGGGGGAATCGAGCAGTACTTC. It translates to CASSQAGRGGIEQYF.

The CDR3 bases are TGCAGCGTCACGGGCCCTGAAGCTTTCTTT. Amino acid sequence: CSVTGPEAFF. The chain is built from TRBV29-1 and TRBJ1-1, with D hard to call. The CDR3 contains 10 residues. V was trimmed by 6 bases and J by 6 bases, leaving 8 bases between them. From germline, CDR1 is SQVTM and CDR2 ANQGSEA.

The gene calls are TRBV28 and TRBJ1-1, with TRBD1 as a possible D gene (5 bases). CDR3 length: 14 residues. CDR1 and CDR2 (germline): MDHEN, SYDVKM. V was shortened by 5 bases and J by 8 bases, with 18 bases between the two germline ends. For the CDR3, the DNA is TGTGCCAGCAGTCCATCTCCGGGACGACCGGAAGCTTTCTTT. This encodes CASSPSPGRPEAFF.

V is TRBV9 and J is TRBJ2-1, with TRBD2 identical over 15 bases. From germline, CDR1 is SGDLS and CDR2 YYNGEE. The CDR3 length is 17 residues. V was pared by 4 bases and J by 6 bases, with 8 bases of the junction left unmatched. The CDR3 bases are TGTGCCAGCAGCCCTGGACTAGCGGGGGGGCTGGCCAATGAGCAGTTCTTC. Its protein product is CASSPGLAGGLANEQFF.

This clone was counted between two and nine times. The J gene is TRBJ2-7, the V gene TRBV4-1; weak D call: TRBD1 (6 bases). Germline CDR1 and CDR2: MGHRA and YSYEKL. V lost 2 bases, J lost 5 bases, and 13 bases lay in between. The CDR3 runs to 14 residues. The CDR3 loop reads CASSQFGGGDEQYF. Here the CDR3 DNA reads TGCGCCAGCAGCCAATTCGGTGGGGGCGACGAGCAGTACTTC.

The chain employs TRBV10-2 and TRBJ1-4; D is unresolved. The V gene's germline CDR1 is WSHSY and CDR2 SAAADI. CDR3 length: 14 amino acids. Trimming took 8 bases from V and 0 from J, leaving 10 bases between them. This chain's CDR3 is CASRLAATNEKLFF. The CDR3 nucleotides read TGCGCCAGCCGATTGGCGGCAACTAATGAAAAACTGTTTTTT.

Regarding this clone: One end of the junction fails to match germline, which may point to a read error. The chain recombines TRBV6-5 with TRBJ2-1; TRBD2 might be the D (6 bases). From germline, CDR1 is MNHEY and CDR2 SVGAGI. This CDR3 spans 11 amino acids. The CDR3 DNA reads as TGTGCCAGCAGCGCGGGGACGGCTCCCCTCTTC. Translating it yields CASSAGTAPLF.

The chain combines TRBV5-1 with TRBJ1-6, with D possibly being TRBD1 (6 bases). Germline V gene sequence: CDR1 SGHRS, CDR2 YFSETQ. The CDR3 loop spans 16 amino acids. V lost 4 bases and J lost 2, with 13 bases in between. The chain's CDR3 is CASSPQGGTYNSPLHF. The CDR3 region has the DNA TGCGCCAGCAGCCCACAGGGAGGGACCTATAATTCACCCCTCCACTTT.

The V call is TRBV10-3, the J call TRBJ1-2, with D hard to call. Germline V CDR1 and CDR2: ENHRY, SYGVKD. Trimming removed 3 bases from V and 2 bases from J, with 7 bases in between. The CDR3 length is 13 residues. In nucleotides, the CDR3 is TGTGCCATCAGTGATATAGGGAACTATGGCTACACCTTC. It yields the protein CAISDIGNYGYTF.

V is TRBV19 and J is TRBJ2-2, with 9 bases that match TRBD1. The CDR3 is 15 amino acids. After removal of 3 bases from V and 3 bases from J, the junction contained 2 bases not matched to a gene. Germline lookup yields CDR1 LNHDA and CDR2 SQIVND (reference sequence). The CDR3 DNA follows: TGTGCCAGTAGTATCGGGACAGGGCACACCGGGGAGCTGTTTTTT. Encoded protein: CASSIGTGHTGELFF.

The J gene is TRBJ1-3, the V gene TRBV9, with TRBD1 identical over 9 bases. The germline V gene has CDR1 SGDLS and CDR2 YYNGEE. Unmatched junction bases numbered 5, after V lost 1 base and J lost 3 bases. The CDR3 covers 16 residues. This CDR3 is CASSVTTGGSGNTIYF. In DNA, the CDR3 is TGTGCCAGCAGCGTAACCACAGGGGGCAGTGGAAACACCATATATTTT. The whole variable domain, filled in from reference TRBV9 and TRBJ1-3, reads DSGVTQTPKHLITATGQRVTLRCSPRSGDLSVYWYQQSLDQGLQFLIQYYNGEERAKGNILERFSAQQFPDLHSELNLSSLELGDSALYFCASSVTTGGSGNTIYFGEGSWLTVV.

The chain carries TRBV7-4 and TRBJ1-5, with no clear D. V shed 3 bases and J shed 4 bases, with 22 bases lying between them. This CDR3 is 18 amino acids long. The germline CDR1 and CDR2 sequences are SGHVT and SQSDAQ. Written as DNA, the CDR3 is TGTGCCAGCAGCTTCCCCCTTATCGTCCCTGGGGAAAATCAGCCCCAGCATTTT. It yields the protein CASSFPLIVPGENQPQHF.

The chain employs TRBV5-6 and TRBJ2-6; tentative D call: TRBD1 (5 bases). This CDR3 region has 15 residues. V lost 1 base, J lost 2 bases, and 7 bases lay in between. Looked up from germline, CDR1 is SGHDT and CDR2 is YYEEEE. For the CDR3, the DNA is TGTGCCAGCAGCTTGTGGGGCGCTGGGGCCAACGTCCTGACTTTC. Its protein is CASSLWGAGANVLTF.

The rearrangement links TRBV5-1 to TRBJ1-1; tentative D call: TRBD1 (6 bases). V was cut by 0 bases and J by 1 base, with 19 bases left in between. Germline V gene sequence: CDR1 SGHRS, CDR2 YFSETQ. The CDR3 contains 18 residues. The CDR3 DNA sequence: TGCGCCAGCAGCTTGGGAGGTATGGGGGCACTTCGGAACACTGAAGCTTTCTTT. Translating gives CASSLGGMGALRNTEAFF.

This chain uses TRBV28 with TRBJ2-7; 10 bases fit TRBD1. Germline-derived CDR1 and CDR2 are MDHEN and SYDVKM. The CDR3 is made up of 13 amino acids. V gave up 4 bases and J gave up 5 bases; unmatched junction bases: 2. The CDR3 DNA follows: TGTGCCAGCAGTTCAGGACAGGGGGACGAGCAGTACTTC. This sequence encodes CASSSGQGDEQYF.

The V gene is TRBV2, the J gene TRBJ1-5, with D perhaps TRBD1 (6 bases). The V gene lost 7 bases and the J gene lost 0 bases, with 10 bases spanning the gap. CDR3 length: 14 amino acids. Germline V gives CDR1 SNHLY, CDR2 FYNNEI. In nucleotides, the CDR3 is TGTGCCAGCATGTCGGACAGTAGCAATCAGCCCCAGCATTTT. Encoded protein: CASMSDSSNQPQHF.

V usage is TRBV10-1 and J usage is TRBJ1-1; 7 bases align to TRBD1. There are 14 residues in the CDR3. J was trimmed by 1 base and V by 4 bases; bases with no gene match: 3. Per the germline V gene, CDR1 is WNHNN and CDR2 is SYGVQD (reference sequence). CDR3 sequence reads: CASSGGTANTEAFF. The CDR3 coding sequence is TGCGCCAGCAGTGGAGGGACAGCGAACACTGAAGCTTTCTTT.

This clone was observed once. The chain has TRBV28 and TRBJ1-1, with 11 positions matching TRBD1. The germline gives CDR1 MDHEN, CDR2 SYDVKM. The CDR3 runs 15 residues. With 5 bases clipped from V and 7 bases from J, the junction kept 9 bases outside the gene matches. The CDR3 loop is CASSLGTGGSGEAFF. The CDR3 DNA reads TGTGCCAGCAGTCTCGGGACAGGGGGGAGCGGTGAAGCTTTCTTT. The full variable domain, with the rest looked up from reference TRBV28 and TRBJ1-1, is DVKVTQSSRYLVKRTGEKVFLECVQDMDHENMFWYRQDPGLGLRLIYFSYDVKMKEKGDIPEGYSVSREKKERFSLILESASTNQTSMYLCASSLGTGGSGEAFFGQGTRLTVV.

The chain joins TRBV6-6 to TRBJ1-2, with D tentatively TRBD1 (6 bases). This CDR3 is 14 amino acids long. CDR1 is MNHNY and CDR2 is SVGAGI in the germline V gene (reference sequence). Deletions cut 4 bases from V and 7 bases from J, with 16 bases between. CDR3 residues: CASSSGSRGGGYTF. The CDR3 coding sequence is TGTGCCAGCAGTTCCGGGAGCAGGGGTGGTGGCTACACCTTC.

The genes are TRBV18 and TRBJ1-1, with D perhaps matching TRBD1 (6 bases). CDR3 length equals 13 residues. Germline V gives CDR1 KGHSH, CDR2 LQKENI. V gave up 6 bases and J gave up 1 base, with 9 bases separating them. CDR3: CASSGAENTEAFF. The DNA for the CDR3 is TGTGCCAGCTCGGGGGCCGAGAACACTGAAGCTTTCTTT.

V and J are TRBV24-1 and TRBJ2-2; D not resolved. The CDR3 extends over 13 amino acids. Trimming took 6 bases from V and 6 from J, leaving 10 bases between them. Germline-derived CDR1 and CDR2 are KGHDR and SFDVKD. The CDR3 loop is CATSSGGPGELFF. DNA of the CDR3: TGTGCCACCAGTTCAGGTGGACCCGGGGAGCTGTTTTTT.

This clone was detected a few times. The V call is TRBV29-1, the J call TRBJ2-3, with 9 bases matching TRBD2. CDR3 size: 14 residues. The germline gives CDR1 SQVTM, CDR2 ANQGSEA. After removal of 1 base from V and 4 bases from J, the junction contained 3 bases not matched to a gene. For the CDR3, the DNA is TGCAGCGTTGAAGGGGTAGCGGGGGCAGATACGCAGTATTTT. Translated: CSVEGVAGADTQYF.

The V and J genes are TRBV7-2 and TRBJ2-5; TRBD2 is a possible D gene (5 bases). Between the trimmed V and J ends, which lost 1 base and 2 bases, there was a span of 11 bases. Germline CDR1 and CDR2: SGHTA and FQGNSA. The CDR3 contains 15 residues. CDR3 bases: TGTGCCAGCAGCTTAGGGGCGGGCGCACAAGAGACCCAGTACTTC. This translates into CASSLGAGAQETQYF.

CDR3 DNA: TGCGCCAGCAGCCAAACTGGGGGGGGCAAAAACATTCAGTACTTC. This translates into CASSQTGGGKNIQYF. This chain connects TRBV4-3 to TRBJ2-4, with 7 nucleotides matching TRBD2. This CDR3 region has 15 residues. CDR1 LGHNA and CDR2 YSLEER come from the germline V gene. The ends lost 2 bases at V and 3 bases at J; junction bases unmatched: 4.

This chain links TRBV2 with TRBJ1-1, with D maybe TRBD1 (5 bases). V was clipped by 4 bases and J by 0 bases, with 12 bases between them. The CDR3 consists of 15 residues. Germline assignment: CDR1 SNHLY and CDR2 FYNNEI. The CDR3 DNA reads TGTGCCAGCAGTGGTCAGGGATTCCTGAACACTGAAGCTTTCTTT. This gives the protein CASSGQGFLNTEAFF.

In nucleotides, the CDR3 is TGTGCCACCAGCAGAGATCGATTGTTAGGGGGCGAAGCTGATCAGCCCCAGCATTTT. Amino acid sequence: CATSRDRLLGGEADQPQHF. V gene TRBV15 combines with J gene TRBJ1-5, with TRBD1 matching over 7 bases. J was trimmed by 5 bases and V by 0 bases; bases with no gene match: 16. CDR1 LNHNV and CDR2 YYDKDF come from the germline V gene (reference sequence). This CDR3 has 19 amino acids.

The chain links TRBV6-5 to TRBJ2-7; D is unclear. In germline, CDR1 is MNHEY, CDR2 SVGAGI. The CDR3 loop spans 15 amino acids. V lost 2 bases to trimming and J lost 6 bases, with 17 bases between them. CDR3: CASSYKPGPPGEQYF. The CDR3 DNA is TGTGCCAGCAGTTACAAACCGGGTCCGCCGGGCGAGCAGTACTTC.

CDR3 DNA: TGTGCCAGCAGCCCGAGTTCCAGTGCCACCGGGGAGCTGTTTTTT. Protein product: CASSPSSSATGELFF. The V call is TRBV5-4, the J call TRBJ2-2, with unresolved D. The CDR3 runs 15 residues. The V end lost 4 bases, the J end lost 4 bases, and 14 bases lay between the germline ends. Germline CDR1 reads SGHNT; CDR2 reads YYREEE (reference sequence). Looking up the rest from reference TRBV5-4 and TRBJ2-2 gives the full variable domain: ETGVTQSPTHLIKTRGQQVTLRCSSQSGHNTVSWYQQALGQGPQFIFQYYREEENGRGNFPPRFSGLQFPNYSSELNVNALELDDSALYLCASSPSSSATGELFFGEGSRLTVL.

The rearrangement links TRBV12-3 or TRBV12-4 to TRBJ2-2, with D perhaps TRBD2 (5 bases). The CDR3 is made up of 13 amino acids. The V gene lost 10 bases and the J gene lost 2 bases, with 11 bases spanning the gap. The CDR3 sequence is CANRDHNTGELFF. The CDR3 nucleotides read TGTGCCAACCGGGATCATAACACCGGGGAGCTGTTTTTT.

This clone occurred a few times. This chain uses TRBV11-2 with TRBJ1-3, with D possibly matching TRBD1 (5 bases). The V and J ends lost 5 bases and 2 bases respectively, with 10 bases between them. The length of the CDR3 is 14 residues. Germline CDR1 is SGHAT and CDR2 is FQNNGV. The CDR3 region has the DNA TGTGCCAGCAGCCTAATGGGGCCTGGAAACACCATATATTTT. This codes for CASSLMGPGNTIYF.